A single sample is the source of the 6 T cell receptor beta chains below, sequenced in a study of cytomegalovirus exposure and HLA in healthy donors. Primers: 60 Vbeta forward and 13 Jbeta reverse. Method: immunoSEQ multiplex PCR; TCRdb's copy keeps in-frame clones and lacks some. The sample lists 140,000 or so clones, around three quarters seen once, with about 2.2% in the top ten. Source material: PBMCs. The receptors come from a woman aged 18-35 years in good health and CMV-seropositive.

This clone was detected only a few times. The CDR3 DNA reads TGTGCCAGCAGTGAATTGACAGGGAAGACTGAAGCTTTCTTT. It translates to CASSELTGKTEAFF. The chain couples TRBV6-1 to TRBJ1-1, with 7 bases matching TRBD1. Germline CDR1 is MNHNS and CDR2 is SASEGT. V trimming: 2 bases; J trimming: 5 bases; junction bases outside the gene matches: 5. CDR3 length: 14 residues.

Here the CDR3 reads CASSLVAQGNEKLFF. As DNA, the CDR3 is TGCGCCAGCAGCTTGGTAGCACAGGGTAATGAAAAACTGTTTTTT. V gene TRBV5-1 combines with J gene TRBJ1-4; maybe TRBD1 (6 bases). From germline, CDR1 is SGHRS and CDR2 YFSETQ. The CDR3 length is 15 residues. Trimming took 0 bases from V and 4 from J, leaving 10 bases between them.

V usage is TRBV19 and J usage is TRBJ2-1, with 8 bases matching TRBD2. The trim removed 8 bases at V and 9 bases at J, leaving 12 bases unmatched. Germline CDR1 and CDR2: LNHDA and SQIVND (reference sequence). The CDR3 runs to 14 residues. The CDR3 DNA follows: TGTGCCAGTTCTGGGCCAGCGGGGGTGGGTGAGCAGTTCTTC. This sequence encodes CASSGPAGVGEQFF.

The rearrangement joins TRBV9 to TRBJ2-3; no clear D gene. The germline V gene encodes CDR1 SGDLS and CDR2 YYNGEE. The CDR3 is made up of 14 amino acids. V lost 0 bases and J 0 bases, leaving 5 bases between the germline ends. The CDR3 protein is CASSVDRSTDTQYF. DNA for the CDR3: TGTGCCAGCAGCGTAGACCGGAGCACAGATACGCAGTATTTT.

The chain carries TRBV5-5 and TRBJ1-1, with 9 bases matching TRBD1. The junction had 13 bases not matched to a gene; V was cut back by 4 bases and J by 0 bases. CDR1 and CDR2 from the germline V gene are SGHKS and YYEKEE (reference sequence). CDR3 size: 18 residues. CDR3 bases: TGTGCCAGCAGCCCCCTTGTCCGGGACAGGGTTGTGAACACTGAAGCTTTCTTT. It codes for CASSPLVRDRVVNTEAFF.

Remarks on this clone: The same CDR3 arises from other DNA sequences in this sample as well. This chain connects TRBV6-6 to TRBJ2-5; 10 bases are a match to TRBD2. Germline V lookup: CDR1 MNHNY, CDR2 SVGAGI (reference sequence). There are 15 residues in the CDR3. V shed 2 bases, J shed 5 bases, and the junction held 5 bases outside the gene matches. CDR3 in DNA: TGTGCCAGCAGTTACGGGCTAGCGGGGGATGAGACCCAGTACTTC. Protein sequence: CASSYGLAGDETQYF.